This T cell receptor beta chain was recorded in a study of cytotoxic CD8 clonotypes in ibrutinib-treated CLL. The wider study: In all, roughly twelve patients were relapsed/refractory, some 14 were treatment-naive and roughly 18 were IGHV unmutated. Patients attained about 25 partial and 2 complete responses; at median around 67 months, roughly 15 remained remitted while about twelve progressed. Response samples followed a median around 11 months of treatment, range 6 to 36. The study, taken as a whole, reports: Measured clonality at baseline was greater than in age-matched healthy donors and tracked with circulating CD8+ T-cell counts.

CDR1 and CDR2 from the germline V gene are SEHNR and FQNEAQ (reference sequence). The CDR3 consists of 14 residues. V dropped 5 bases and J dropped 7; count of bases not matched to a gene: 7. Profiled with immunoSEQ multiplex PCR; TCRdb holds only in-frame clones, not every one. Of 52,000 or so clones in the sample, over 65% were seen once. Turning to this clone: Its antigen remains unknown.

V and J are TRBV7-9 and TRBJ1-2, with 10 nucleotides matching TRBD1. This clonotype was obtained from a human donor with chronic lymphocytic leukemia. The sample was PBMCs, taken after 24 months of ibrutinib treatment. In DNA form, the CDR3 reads TGTGCCAGCAGCACCGGGACAGGGGTTGGTGGCTACACCTTC. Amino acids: CASSTGTGVGGYTF.